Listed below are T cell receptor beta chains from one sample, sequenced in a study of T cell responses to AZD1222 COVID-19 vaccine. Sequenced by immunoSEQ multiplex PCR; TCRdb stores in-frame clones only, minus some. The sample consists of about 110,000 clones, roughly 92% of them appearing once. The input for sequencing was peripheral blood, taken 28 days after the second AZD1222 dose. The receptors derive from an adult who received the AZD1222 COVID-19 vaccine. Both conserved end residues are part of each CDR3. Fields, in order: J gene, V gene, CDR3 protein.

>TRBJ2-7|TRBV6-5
CASSYVSDGFGQYF
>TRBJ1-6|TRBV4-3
CASSQERSTPPLHF
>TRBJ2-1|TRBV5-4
CASSPSGTVDSNEQFF
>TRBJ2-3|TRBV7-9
CASSLELATVGTDTQYF
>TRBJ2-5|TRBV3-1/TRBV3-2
CASSQFVDKQETQYF
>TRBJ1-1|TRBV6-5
CASRKPSIGEAFF
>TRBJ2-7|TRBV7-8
CASSSPTDRVHSYEQYF
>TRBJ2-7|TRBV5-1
CASRGLTDSYEQYF
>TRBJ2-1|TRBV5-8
CASSRTGPYNEQFF
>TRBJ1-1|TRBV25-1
CASSKQGAMGAFF
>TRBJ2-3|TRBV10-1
CASGTPGQGSDTQYF